Listed below are T cell receptor beta chains from one sample, sequenced in a study of blood T cells in healthy people across ages. Each CDR3 protein is one row after TCRdb ran MiXCR on the 5' RACE reads. The sample carries over 1,500,000 distinct CDR3 sequences, around 48% recorded once. Sequenced material: blood. These TCRs come from a middle-aged woman in good health. CDR3s leave out the opening cysteine and the closing phenylalanine or tryptophan. The size field is filled for only some rows; it gives once, few, many or a size class.

clone size,V gene,J gene,CDR3 protein
NA,TRBV28,TRBJ2-7,ASSPMAGAESYEQY
NA,TRBV2,TRBJ2-3,ASNSADTQY
NA,TRBV4-1,TRBJ1-5,ASSPPTRGDSNQPQH
NA,TRBV7-2,TRBJ2-3,ASSSRTPGGTQY
NA,TRBV29-1,TRBJ2-1,SVVVWADEQF
few,TRBV29-1,TRBJ1-2,SVTEFADGYT
NA,TRBV7-2,TRBJ2-3,ASSLARAGGPPDTQY
NA,TRBV20-1,TRBJ2-5,SASRTSGVQETQY
NA,TRBV6-1,TRBJ2-1,ASSELRGELPLSSYNEQF
NA,TRBV5-1,TRBJ2-1,ASSQSLAGHNEQF
once,TRBV4-1,TRBJ1-2,ASSREGQGPYGYT
NA,TRBV20-1,TRBJ1-1,SARVPGLIMNTEAF
NA,TRBV28,TRBJ2-4,ASSLSRQGRLAKNIQY
once,TRBV29-1,TRBJ2-5,SVSKRGGRGETQY
many,TRBV3-1,TRBJ2-3,ASSQVGERTDTQY
many,TRBV7-9,TRBJ2-1,ASSQSRTGGFYNEQF
NA,TRBV12-3/TRBV12-4,TRBJ2-3,TTGKASTDTQY
NA,TRBV4-1,TRBJ2-6,ASSPWTLAGGHPSGANVLT
few,TRBV25-1,TRBJ1-2,ASSASGTPYGYT
NA,TRBV5-1,TRBJ2-3,ASSFSQGSTDTQY
few,TRBV11-2,TRBJ2-1,ASSLRPRNNEQF
NA,TRBV28,TRBJ2-7,ASSLGGTISYEQY
NA,TRBV7-2,TRBJ2-5,ASNENKGQGAREQY
once,TRBV4-3,TRBJ1-2,ASSQVGAGVKNYGYT
NA,TRBV20-1,TRBJ2-1,SARDRDSSSYNEQF
NA,TRBV20-1,TRBJ2-1,SARIPAGAHDNEQF
many,TRBV7-8,TRBJ1-4,ASSLWQGSNEKLF
few,TRBV7-2,TRBJ1-2,ASSLNRGRTYGYT
NA,TRBV5-1,TRBJ2-3,ASRTRPSIDTQY
NA,TRBV6-5,TRBJ2-5,ASLLRGGLQETQY
few,TRBV6-1,TRBJ2-5,ASSVIQETQY
NA,TRBV27,TRBJ1-4,ASRPETGISEKLF
NA,TRBV27,TRBJ1-4,ASSFQKATNEKLF
NA,TRBV7-3,TRBJ1-6,ASSDNGRRNSPLH
NA,TRBV20-1,NA,SARGVAGGYEQY
few,TRBV9,NA,ASSVEGGGRETQY
few,TRBV20-1,TRBJ2-4,SASGGNIQY
NA,TRBV20-1,TRBJ1-2,SAPDSPYGYT
few,TRBV5-1,TRBJ2-7,ASSLAGAMGSYEQY